One sample yielded the 8 T cell receptor beta chains listed below, sequenced in a study of control samples from healthy donors and cancer patients. The protocol was immunoSEQ multiplex PCR, while the TCRdb copy is restricted to in-frame clones and leaves out a portion. The table shows 130,000 to 150,000 clones, with 90% to 95% occurring only once. Sample: PBMCs. All receptors derive from a man in his sixties with colorectal cancer.

CDR3 in amino acids: CASGTGSAEAFF. The CDR3 DNA follows: TGTGCCAGTGGGACAGGGTCGGCTGAAGCTTTCTTT. The V gene is TRBV19, the J gene TRBJ1-1; 9 bases line up with TRBD1. Germline values: CDR1 LNHDA, CDR2 SQIVND (reference sequence). This CDR3 spans 12 amino acids. V lost 8 bases and J lost 6; bases outside the gene matches: 4.

The rearrangement links TRBV18 to TRBJ2-3; the match to TRBD1 covers 7 bases. This CDR3 contains 16 residues. The germline gives CDR1 KGHSH, CDR2 LQKENI. V shed 1 base and J 1 base; nucleotides not matched to a gene: 5. The CDR3 DNA is TGTGCCAGCTCACCACTTAGACAGGGCGGCACAGATACGCAGTATTTT. Translated: CASSPLRQGGTDTQYF.

CDR3 nucleotide sequence: TGTGCCAGTAGTATTTTTACAGGGGGCGAGGGCTACACCTTC. It translates to CASSIFTGGEGYTF. V usage is TRBV19 and J usage is TRBJ1-2, with 9 bases matching TRBD1. This CDR3 is built from 14 residues. V gave up 3 bases and J gave up 8 bases; unmatched junction bases: 7. Germline CDR1 LNHDA, CDR2 SQIVND (reference sequence).

The chain couples TRBV5-1 to TRBJ2-5, with TRBD2 as a possible D gene (7 bases). Trimming stripped 4 bases from V and 1 base from J, with 14 bases between. Per germline, CDR1 SGHRS and CDR2 YFSETQ. CDR3 size: 15 residues. The CDR3 loop is CASSPLRGAQETQYF. The CDR3 DNA reads as TGCGCCAGCAGCCCTCTCCGGGGGGCCCAAGAGACCCAGTACTTC.

This chain joins TRBV9 and TRBJ2-3, with 9 nucleotides matching TRBD2. From germline, CDR1 is SGDLS and CDR2 YYNGEE. Losses at the gene ends were 3 bases for V and 4 bases for J; bases not matched to a gene: 9. CDR3 length equals 16 residues. The DNA of the CDR3 is TGTGCCAGCAGCGCTGGCGGGGGGGCGCTTTCAGATACGCAGTATTTT. As protein: CASSAGGGALSDTQYF.

This chain joins TRBV19 and TRBJ2-3, with TRBD1 matching over 8 bases. With V trimmed by 4 bases and J by 0 bases, 3 bases remained unmatched. Germline assignment: CDR1 LNHDA and CDR2 SQIVND (reference sequence). The CDR3 contains 15 residues. CDR3 nucleotides: TGTGCCAGTAGTACGACAGGGGTTAGCACAGATACGCAGTATTTT. Protein product: CASSTTGVSTDTQYF.

This chain joins TRBV10-3 and TRBJ1-2, with D perhaps TRBD1 (6 bases). The CDR3 runs 13 residues. CDR1 is ENHRY, CDR2 SYGVKD, per germline. Trimming removed 4 bases from V and 3 bases from J, with 9 bases in between. The chain's CDR3 is CAISGAGDYGYTF. The CDR3 nucleotides are TGTGCCATCAGTGGGGCAGGGGACTATGGCTACACCTTC.

J is TRBJ1-6 and V is TRBV30; D possibly corresponds to TRBD1 (5 bases). The V and J ends lost 8 bases and 7 bases respectively, with 18 bases between them. The CDR3 runs 14 residues. Germline CDR1 GTSNPN, CDR2 SVGIG (reference sequence). This CDR3 is CAISYQGGNSPLHF. The CDR3 nucleotides are TGTGCCATCTCCTATCAGGGTGGGAATTCACCCCTCCACTTT. Together with reference TRBV30 and TRBJ1-6, the CDR3 gives the full variable domain: SQTIHQWPATLVQPVGSPLSLECTVEGTSNPNLYWYRQAAGRGLQLLFYSVGIGQISSEVPQNLSASRPQDRQFILSSKKLLLSDSGFYLCAISYQGGNSPLHFGNGTRLTVT.